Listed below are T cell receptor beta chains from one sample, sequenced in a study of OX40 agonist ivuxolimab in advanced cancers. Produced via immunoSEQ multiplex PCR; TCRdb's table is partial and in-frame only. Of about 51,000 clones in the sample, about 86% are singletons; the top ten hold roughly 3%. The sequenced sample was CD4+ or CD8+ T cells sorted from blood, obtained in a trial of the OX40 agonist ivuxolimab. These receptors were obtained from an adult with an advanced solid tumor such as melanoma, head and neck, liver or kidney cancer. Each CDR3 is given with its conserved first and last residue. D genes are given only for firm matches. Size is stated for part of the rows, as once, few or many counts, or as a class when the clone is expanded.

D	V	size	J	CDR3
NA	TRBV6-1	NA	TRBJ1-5	CASSDLASGTNQPQHF
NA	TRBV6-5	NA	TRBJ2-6	CASSYVGLGANVLTF
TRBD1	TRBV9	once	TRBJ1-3	CASSVGTGGEDTIYF
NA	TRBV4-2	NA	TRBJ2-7	CASSQDAGEYEQYF
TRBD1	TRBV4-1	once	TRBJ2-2	CASSQGQDTGELFF
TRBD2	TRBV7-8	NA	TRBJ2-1	CASSARLAGGPAGSYNEQFF
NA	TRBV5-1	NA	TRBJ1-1	CASSPGVGGTEAFF
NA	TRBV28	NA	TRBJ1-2	CASSLRLGGYTF
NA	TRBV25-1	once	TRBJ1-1	CASSPLTVTEAFF
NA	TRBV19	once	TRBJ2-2	CASATDYTGELFF
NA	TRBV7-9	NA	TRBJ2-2	CASSPAGTSPGELFF
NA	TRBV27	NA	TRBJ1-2	CASSLRGGYGYTF
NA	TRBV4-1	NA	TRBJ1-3	CASSRGSSGNTIYF
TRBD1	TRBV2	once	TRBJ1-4	CASGGDRGEKLFF